A selection of T cell receptor beta chains follows, all from one sample in a study of CD8 T cells in Susac syndrome. TCRdb reprocessed the immunoSEQ multiplex PCR reads with MiXCR, giving one entry per CDR3 protein. The sample comprises fewer than 150,000 distinct CDR3 sequences, 90% to 95% of which are singletons, and more than 0.095% rests with the top ten. Material for sequencing was CD4+ T cells from PBMCs. These receptors were obtained from a human donor in good health. Each CDR3 is given with its conserved first and last residue. D genes are given only for firm matches. Clone size, where shown, is once, few, many, or a class for clones that have expanded.

v_gene,d_gene,j_gene,abundance,CDR3nt,CDR3aa
TRBV7-9,NA,TRBJ2-7,NA,TGTGCCAGCACCCGAGGGGGCGAGCAGTACTTC,CASTRGGEQYF
TRBV29-1,TRBD1,TRBJ1-1,NA,TGCAGCGTTGGGGACAGACTGAACACTGAAGCTTTCTTT,CSVGDRLNTEAFF
TRBV23-1,NA,TRBJ2-3,NA,TGCGCCAGCAAAAAAGGGGAGGGCACAGATACGCAGTATTTT,CASKKGEGTDTQYF
TRBV23-1,TRBD1,TRBJ2-7,NA,TGCGCCAGCAGTCCCTTAAGGGACAGGGGCTACGAGCAGTACTTC,CASSPLRDRGYEQYF
TRBV4-1,NA,TRBJ1-3,NA,TGCGCCAGCAGCCAAGGAACAGGGCTCTCTGGAAACACCATATATTTT,CASSQGTGLSGNTIYF
TRBV11-1,NA,TRBJ2-7,NA,TGTGCCAGCAGTAAGACCAACTCCTACGAGCAGTACTTC,CASSKTNSYEQYF
TRBV29-1,NA,TRBJ1-3,NA,TGCAGCGTTGTAGTCAGGAGCTCTGGAAACACCATATATTTT,CSVVVRSSGNTIYF
TRBV2,NA,TRBJ2-1,once,TGTGCCAGCAGTGAAGGCGGGAAGTCCTACAATGAGCAGTTCTTC,CASSEGGKSYNEQFF
TRBV3-1,TRBD1,TRBJ1-5,NA,TGTGCCAGCAGCCAAGCCGGACAGGGAGGAAGTCAGCCCCAGCATTTT,CASSQAGQGGSQPQHF
TRBV5-1,NA,TRBJ2-5,NA,TGCGCCAGCAGCTTGGCAGTGCCTGGGGAGACCCAGTACTTC,CASSLAVPGETQYF
TRBV10-3,NA,TRBJ2-1,NA,TGTGCCATCAGTGAGTCTTGGGGGAACAATGAGCAGTTCTTC,CAISESWGNNEQFF
TRBV30,NA,TRBJ2-5,NA,TGTGCCTGGAGTGTACACCTAGGGCAAGAGACCCAGTACTTC,CAWSVHLGQETQYF
TRBV15,TRBD1,TRBJ1-1,NA,TGTGCCACCAGCATTAGGGCAGGGGGGACTGAAGCTTTCTTT,CATSIRAGGTEAFF
TRBV29-1,TRBD2,TRBJ2-5,NA,TGCAGCGTTAGGGAGGGTAGCCCAACCTCGGGGACCCAGTACTTC,CSVREGSPTSGTQYF
TRBV14,NA,TRBJ2-6,once,TGTGCCAGTGGATCCTCTGGGGCCAACGTCCTGACTTTC,CASGSSGANVLTF
TRBV23-1,TRBD1,TRBJ2-2,NA,TGCGCCAGCAGTCAACCCCCCGACAGGGGCCGAGCGAACACCGGGGAGCTGTTTTTT,CASSQPPDRGRANTGELFF
TRBV7-9,NA,TRBJ2-5,NA,TGTGCCAGCAGCCAAAGGGCCCAAGAGACCCAGTACTTC,CASSQRAQETQYF
TRBV3-1,TRBD2,TRBJ2-5,NA,TGTGCCAGCAGCCAAGAACGCCTAGCGGGAAGCGCCCAAGAGACCCAGTACTTC,CASSQERLAGSAQETQYF
TRBV5-1,TRBD1,TRBJ2-2,NA,TGCGCCAGCAACCTCCGGGACAGGGCGAACACCGGGGAGCTGTTTTTT,CASNLRDRANTGELFF
TRBV27,NA,TRBJ2-7,NA,TGTGCCAGCAGTCCGGGACGGGGGCACGAGCAGTACTTC,CASSPGRGHEQYF
TRBV7-9,NA,TRBJ1-5,NA,TGTGCCAGCAGCACCGGGGAGAGGCCCCAGCATTTT,CASSTGERPQHF
TRBV24-1,TRBD1,TRBJ2-3,NA,TGTGCCACCAGTGATCGAAGTCCGGGACAGGGGAACGCAGATACGCAGTATTTT,CATSDRSPGQGNADTQYF
TRBV5-1,TRBD2,TRBJ2-3,NA,TGCGCCAGCAGCCGGACTAGGGGCACAGATACGCAGTATTTT,CASSRTRGTDTQYF
TRBV5-1,NA,TRBJ1-4,NA,TGCGCCAGCAGCCCGTCGGGGGGCTCAGTGGAAAAACTGTTTTTT,CASSPSGGSVEKLFF
TRBV2,TRBD1,TRBJ1-1,NA,TGTGCCAGCAGCGGACAGGTCATGAACACTGAAGCTTTCTTT,CASSGQVMNTEAFF
TRBV30,TRBD1,TRBJ2-7,NA,TGTGCCTGGAAGCTGGCAGGGGGCATCGAGCAGTACTTC,CAWKLAGGIEQYF
TRBV6-4,NA,TRBJ2-7,NA,TGTGCCAGCAGTGATTCCCCCCTGGGAGAGCAGTACTTC,CASSDSPLGEQYF
TRBV6-1,TRBD1,TRBJ2-5,once,TGTGCCAGTAGGACAGGGGTTAAAGAGACCCAGTACTTC,CASRTGVKETQYF
TRBV6-1,TRBD1,TRBJ2-1,NA,TGTGCCAGCAGTGAAAGACAGGGAGCCTACAATGAGCAGTTCTTC,CASSERQGAYNEQFF
TRBV6-4,NA,TRBJ2-2,once,TGTGCCAGCAGTGATCGAAACACCGGGGAGCTGTTTTTT,CASSDRNTGELFF
TRBV7-8,TRBD1,TRBJ2-2,once,TGTGCCAGCAGCGCCACAGGGGGGCTTAACACCGGGGAGCTGTTTTTT,CASSATGGLNTGELFF
TRBV6-6,NA,TRBJ1-2,NA,TGTGCCAGCAGCTTCCTAGGACAAGCTCCTAACTATGGCTACACCTTC,CASSFLGQAPNYGYTF
TRBV5-1,TRBD2,TRBJ2-5,NA,TGCGCCAGCAGCTTTAGCGGGAGTCGAGAGACCCAGTACTTC,CASSFSGSRETQYF